Reported below is one T cell receptor (beta chain). The data are from a study of shared T cell receptors in the human thymus. Method: immunoSEQ multiplex PCR; TCRdb's copy keeps in-frame clones and lacks some. The repertoire includes 700,000 or so clones, approximately 85% of them detected once, and more than 0.01% sits in the top ten. With 0 bases clipped from V and 4 bases from J, the junction kept 14 bases outside the gene matches. Looked up from germline, CDR1 is MGHRA and CDR2 is YSYEKL. The CDR3 extends over 18 amino acids. The data were also submitted as part of a second study, on human thymus T cells. From that report: Resections removed during corrective heart surgery provided the thymus tissue used. Among thymic and blood repertoires, usage of V and J genes appeared biased.

The sequencing sample was made of thymocytes. This clonotype was sampled from a girl under three years old with a congenital heart defect. The chain combines TRBV4-1 with TRBJ1-2; 7 bases agree with TRBD1. CDR3 DNA sequence: TGCGCCAGCAGCCAAGATGGGAGATACAGGGGTCTTCGCTATGGCTACACCTTC. Its protein product is CASSQDGRYRGLRYGYTF.